Presented here are 23 T cell receptor beta chains from one specimen sequenced in a study of blood T cell repertoires in COVID-19. Produced via immunoSEQ multiplex PCR; TCRdb's table is partial and in-frame only. Counted here are about 250,000 clones, 85% to 90% occurring once; the ten biggest clones make up about 1.3%. Sequenced: peripheral blood. The receptors derive from a man at least 80 years old with acute or convalescent COVID-19.

J is TRBJ1-2 and V is TRBV19; tentative D call: TRBD1 (6 bases). CDR1 and CDR2 (germline): LNHDA, SQIVND (reference sequence). The V gene lost 9 bases and the J gene lost 4 bases, with 21 bases spanning the gap. CDR3 size: 15 residues. For the CDR3, the DNA is TGTGCCAGCAGTGAAATACAGGGACCCTTCTATGGCTACACCTTC. Protein product: CASSEIQGPFYGYTF.

This chain uses TRBV4-2 with TRBJ2-1, with 7 bases that match TRBD2. In germline, CDR1 is LGHNA, CDR2 YNFKEQ. V was clipped by 1 base and J by 0 bases; unmatched bases: 0. This CDR3 is built from 15 residues. DNA of the CDR3: TGTGCCAGCAGCCAAGGCGGGAGCTCCTACAATGAGCAGTTCTTC. It is translated as CASSQGGSSYNEQFF.

This chain joins TRBV11-2 and TRBJ1-5; no firm D call. The ends were cut back, 5 bases at V and 3 bases at J, with 11 bases in the middle. CDR1 and CDR2 (germline): SGHAT, FQNNGV. The CDR3 covers 14 residues. The CDR3 DNA sequence: TGTGCCAGCAGCAGTGCTGGGCCCAATCAGCCCCAGCATTTT. It translates to CASSSAGPNQPQHF.

V is TRBV6-5 and J is TRBJ1-5, with TRBD1 as a possible D gene (6 bases). Per germline, CDR1 MNHEY and CDR2 SVGAGI. The V gene lost 5 bases and the J gene lost 0 bases, with 11 bases spanning the gap. This CDR3 has 15 amino acids. The chain's CDR3 is CASSIQGHSNQPQHF. CDR3 sequence (DNA): TGTGCCAGCAGTATACAGGGACATAGCAATCAGCCCCAGCATTTT.

The chain carries TRBV5-5 and TRBJ2-6, with 8 bases identical to TRBD1. The J segment lost 2 bases and the V segment lost 0 bases, leaving 7 bases of the junction unmatched. The CDR3 spans 18 residues. Germline CDR1 SGHKS, CDR2 YYEKEE (reference sequence). CDR3 sequence reads: CASSLVTGGITGANVLTF. The CDR3 nucleotides are TGTGCCAGCAGCTTGGTAACAGGGGGAATCACTGGGGCCAACGTCCTGACTTTC. The full variable domain, with the rest looked up from reference TRBV5-5 and TRBJ2-6, is DAGVTQSPTHLIKTRGQQVTLRCSPISGHKSVSWYQQVLGQGPQFIFQYYEKEERGRGNFPDRFSARQFPNYSSELNVNALLLGDSALYLCASSLVTGGITGANVLTFGAGSRLTVL.

This clone has just one count. V and J are TRBV6-2 or TRBV6-3 and TRBJ2-3, with 12 positions matching TRBD2. The CDR3 runs 16 residues. After removal of 6 bases from V and 2 bases from J, the junction contained 6 bases not matched to a gene. Germline values: CDR1 MNHEY, CDR2 SVGEGT. This CDR3 is CASSPSGRATTDTQYF. As DNA, the CDR3 is TGTGCCAGCAGCCCTAGCGGGAGGGCCACCACAGATACGCAGTATTTT.

V usage is TRBV7-9 and J usage is TRBJ1-2, with D uncertain. Trimming pared 5 bases from V and 7 bases from J, leaving 17 bases between. CDR3 size: 14 residues. Looked up from germline, CDR1 is SEHNR and CDR2 is FQNEAQ (reference sequence). CDR3 in DNA: TGTGCCAGCAGCACACTGACATGGGCGCGTGGCTACACCTTC. The encoded protein is CASSTLTWARGYTF. The full variable domain, completed using reference TRBV7-9 and TRBJ1-2, is DTGVSQNPRHKITKRGQNVTFRCDPISEHNRLYWYRQTLGQGPEFLTYFQNEAQLEKSRLLSDRFSAERPKGSFSTLEIQRTEQGDSAMYLCASSTLTWARGYTFGSGTRLTVV.

The chain links TRBV15 to TRBJ2-1; 9 bases are a match to TRBD2. V lost 4 bases and J lost 1; bases outside the gene matches: 8. The CDR3 totals 17 residues. Germline values: CDR1 LNHNV, CDR2 YYDKDF (reference sequence). This CDR3 is CATSTQLAGNSYNEQFF. CDR3 nucleotides: TGTGCCACCAGCACCCAACTAGCGGGCAATTCCTACAATGAGCAGTTCTTC.

The chain has TRBV19 and TRBJ1-3, with D unclear. The germline V gene has CDR1 LNHDA and CDR2 SQIVND (reference sequence). The CDR3 is made up of 15 amino acids. The ends were cut back, 1 base at V and 2 bases at J, with 9 bases in the middle. CDR3 DNA: TGTGCCAGTAGTATAGCAGTCAATCCTGGAAACACCATATATTTT. Encoded protein: CASSIAVNPGNTIYF. Full variable domain (rest looked up from reference TRBV19 and TRBJ1-3): DGGITQSPKYLFRKEGQNVTLSCEQNLNHDAMYWYRQDPGQGLRLIYYSQIVNDFQKGDIAEGYSVSREKKESFPLTVTSAQKNPTAFYLCASSIAVNPGNTIYFGEGSWLTVV.

This chain joins TRBV21-1 and TRBJ1-3; the table calls TRBD1, which could not be checked here. TRBV21-1 is a pseudogene. The CDR3 contains 17 residues. The CDR3 region is CASHATGGRISGNTIYF. The CDR3 nucleotides read TGTGCCAGCCACGCGACAGGGGGCAGGATTTCTGGAAACACCATATATTTT.

In its sample, this clone was seen a few times. CDR3 amino acids: CASSPDRRGYTF. CDR3 coding DNA: TGTGCCAGCAGCCCCGACAGGCGCGGCTACACCTTC. The chain combines TRBV7-9 with TRBJ1-2, with D maybe TRBD1 (6 bases). The CDR3 length is 12 residues. Germline CDR1 and CDR2: SEHNR and FQNEAQ (reference sequence). V was cut by 5 bases and J by 8 bases, with 12 bases left in between.

This rearrangement joins TRBV19 to TRBJ2-5; 10 positions agree with TRBD2. The germline CDR1 and CDR2 sequences are LNHDA and SQIVND (reference sequence). The J segment lost 5 bases and the V segment lost 6 bases, leaving 15 bases of the junction unmatched. This CDR3 is built from 17 residues. CDR3 in amino acids: CASRSSFGAGGLETQYF. The CDR3 bases are TGTGCCAGTAGATCCTCGTTTGGAGCGGGGGGGCTTGAGACCCAGTACTTC. The full variable domain, with the rest looked up from reference TRBV19 and TRBJ2-5, is DGGITQSPKYLFRKEGQNVTLSCEQNLNHDAMYWYRQDPGQGLRLIYYSQIVNDFQKGDIAEGYSVSREKKESFPLTVTSAQKNPTAFYLCASRSSFGAGGLETQYFGPGTRLLVL.

This clone was seen once. This rearrangement joins TRBV18 to TRBJ1-3; TRBD1 matches 11 bases. This CDR3 has 16 residues. The trim removed 3 bases at V and 3 bases at J, leaving 4 bases unmatched. The V gene's germline CDR1 is KGHSH and CDR2 LQKENI. This chain's CDR3 is CASSPLDRGLGNTIYF. The CDR3 nucleotides read TGTGCCAGCTCACCCTTGGACAGGGGGCTTGGAAACACCATATATTTT.

The chain couples TRBV6-2 or TRBV6-3 to TRBJ1-5, with 9 bases lining up with TRBD1. J lost 4 bases, V lost 1 base, and 5 bases had no gene match. The CDR3 sequence is 16 residues long. Germline CDR1 is MNHEY and CDR2 is SVGEGT. The CDR3 region has the DNA TGTGCCAGCAGTTACTTGACGGGACAGGGTAATCAGCCCCAGCATTTT. The encoded protein is CASSYLTGQGNQPQHF.

The chain links TRBV3-1 (or the pseudogene TRBV3-2) to TRBJ2-5; 7 bases are shared with TRBD1. After removal of 2 bases from V and 5 bases from J, the junction contained 5 bases not matched to a gene. The CDR3 runs 14 residues. Germline V CDR1 and CDR2: LGHDT, YNNKEL (reference sequence). This CDR3 is CASSQYDRAETQYF. DNA for the CDR3: TGTGCCAGCAGCCAATACGACAGGGCGGAGACCCAGTACTTC.

The V gene is TRBV5-1, the J gene TRBJ2-7; 9 bases are a match to TRBD1. CDR1 and CDR2 from the germline V gene are SGHRS and YFSETQ. The J segment lost 2 bases and the V segment lost 4 bases, leaving 10 bases of the junction unmatched. This CDR3 spans 16 amino acids. CDR3 region: CASSPARQGGTYEQYF. CDR3 DNA: TGCGCCAGCAGCCCCGCTAGACAGGGGGGGACCTACGAGCAGTACTTC.

The genes are TRBV19 and TRBJ2-1, with 10 bases matching TRBD2. The V segment lost 4 bases and the J segment 7 bases; nucleotides outside the gene matches: 10. The germline CDR1 and CDR2 sequences are LNHDA and SQIVND (reference sequence). CDR3 size: 16 residues. CDR3: CASSKFAAGGPNEQFF. The CDR3, as DNA: TGTGCCAGTAGTAAATTTGCAGCGGGAGGGCCAAATGAGCAGTTCTTC. The variable domain in full, completed from reference TRBV19 and TRBJ2-1, reads DGGITQSPKYLFRKEGQNVTLSCEQNLNHDAMYWYRQDPGQGLRLIYYSQIVNDFQKGDIAEGYSVSREKKESFPLTVTSAQKNPTAFYLCASSKFAAGGPNEQFFGPGTRLTVL.

The V and J genes are TRBV7-2 and TRBJ2-7; no firm D call. The V gene lost 5 bases and the J gene lost 3 bases, with 11 bases spanning the gap. The CDR3 loop spans 13 amino acids. Germline V gives CDR1 SGHTA, CDR2 FQGNSA. CDR3: CASSPRGGYEQYF. The CDR3 coding sequence is TGTGCCAGCAGCCCCAGAGGCGGCTACGAGCAGTACTTC.

The chain links TRBV19 to TRBJ1-5; 9 bases map to TRBD1. V lost 4 bases, J lost 3 bases, and 7 bases stayed unmatched. Germline V CDR1 and CDR2: LNHDA, SQIVND (reference sequence). This CDR3 has 16 residues. This CDR3 reads CASSTPGTGNNQPQHF. CDR3 DNA: TGTGCCAGTAGTACCCCCGGGACAGGGAACAATCAGCCCCAGCATTTT.

V is TRBV19 and J is TRBJ2-3; TRBD1 agrees at 11 bases. CDR3 size: 15 residues. Germline V lookup: CDR1 LNHDA, CDR2 SQIVND (reference sequence). The ends lost 5 bases at V and 7 bases at J; junction bases unmatched: 8. CDR3 DNA: TGTGCCAGTAGTTTGGCCGGGACAGGGGGAAATACGCAGTATTTT. It codes for CASSLAGTGGNTQYF.

The chain recombines TRBV9 with TRBJ1-1; TRBD1 matches 9 bases. CDR3 length: 15 residues. In germline, CDR1 is SGDLS, CDR2 YYNGEE. J lost 0 bases, V lost 3 bases, and 3 bases had no gene match. The CDR3 bases are TGTGCCAGCAGCGCTTGGGACAGGGTGAACACTGAAGCTTTCTTT. It codes for CASSAWDRVNTEAFF.

The J gene is TRBJ2-3, the V gene TRBV28; 10 positions match TRBD2. The CDR3 covers 15 residues. From germline, CDR1 is MDHEN and CDR2 SYDVKM. The ends lost 5 bases at V and 2 bases at J; junction bases unmatched: 4. The CDR3 region has the DNA TGTGCCAGCAGTCGGACTAGCGGATCCACAGATACGCAGTATTTT. Amino acid sequence: CASSRTSGSTDTQYF. The full variable domain, with the rest looked up from reference TRBV28 and TRBJ2-3, is DVKVTQSSRYLVKRTGEKVFLECVQDMDHENMFWYRQDPGLGLRLIYFSYDVKMKEKGDIPEGYSVSREKKERFSLILESASTNQTSMYLCASSRTSGSTDTQYFGPGTRLTVL.

The rearrangement uses TRBV21-1 and TRBJ2-3; TRBD2, the D gene given by the table, was not confirmed from the DNA. TRBV21-1 is classified as a pseudogene. The CDR3 totals 17 residues. CDR3 sequence: CASSKEDSGGSTDTQYF. CDR3 DNA: TGTGCCAGCAGCAAAGAGGATAGCGGGGGTAGCACAGATACGCAGTATTTT.